These 19 T cell receptor beta chains originate from one sample sequenced in a study of shared clonotypes between healthy human individuals (dated by TCRdb to 2018 to 2021). Library prep was done by the immunoSEQ multiplex PCR assay. TCRdb holds this immuneACCESS table with in-frame rearrangements only. Some clones are missing; in checked studies, unresolved V genes explain under half, and the rest has no known cause. Counted in this sample were about 2.2 million clones; 85% to 95% of them appeared once. In total, the top ten clones hold roughly 1.8% of the sample. CD8 naive samples were CD45RO-negative cells positively selected for CCR7, giving a CD45RA+CCR7+ population that excluded TemRA cells. The sample was naive CD8+ T cells from PBMCs. The intended sense of this specimen's cell subset or site label: CD45RA+CCR7+. Every receptor here comes from a man aged 18 to 30 in good health. Some clones in this sample may be carry-over from other donors' samples.

This sequence joins TRBV4-2 and TRBJ1-2; D is perhaps TRBD1 (5 bases). Between the trimmed V and J ends, which lost 1 base and 2 bases, there was a span of 8 bases. CDR1 is LGHNA and CDR2 is YNFKEQ in the germline V gene. The CDR3 is 14 residues long. The CDR3 region has the DNA TGTGCCAGCAGCCAAGGGGAGGGGAACTATGGCTACACCTTC. This encodes CASSQGEGNYGYTF.

Concerning this clone itself: At the DNA level, this CDR3 is encoded by other sequences in the same sample as well. The chain uses TRBV7-9 and TRBJ2-3; the D is unclear. Germline V gene sequence: CDR1 SEHNR, CDR2 FQNEAQ (reference sequence). The CDR3 loop spans 13 amino acids. Trimming cost V 1 base and J 3 bases, with 5 bases left between them. The CDR3 DNA reads TGTGCCAGCAGCTTAGGTCCAACAGATACGCAGTATTTT. This translates into CASSLGPTDTQYF.

This clone was picked up one time. The J gene is TRBJ2-3, the V gene TRBV4-3; D possibly corresponds to TRBD2 (5 bases). The germline V gene has CDR1 LGHNA and CDR2 YSLEER. Trimming pared 3 bases from V and 4 bases from J, leaving 11 bases between. The CDR3 has 14 amino acids. CDR3 region: CASSQRVRADTQYF. The CDR3 DNA sequence: TGCGCCAGCAGCCAGCGGGTTAGGGCAGATACGCAGTATTTT.

V gene TRBV7-8 combines with J gene TRBJ2-1; D is unresolved. The germline V and J ends were trimmed by 0 bases and 10 bases, with 7 bases remaining between them. The CDR3 sequence is 12 residues long. CDR1 is SGHVS, CDR2 FQNEAQ, per germline. The CDR3 nucleotides are TGTGCCAGCAGCTTAGCTTGGGGAGAGCAGTTCTTC. This codes for CASSLAWGEQFF.

The V and J genes are TRBV13 and TRBJ2-7, with 10 positions matching TRBD2. This CDR3 has 15 residues. The junction had 5 bases not matched to a gene; V was cut back by 2 bases and J by 4 bases. Looked up from germline, CDR1 is PRHDT and CDR2 is FYEKMQ (reference sequence). The CDR3 loop is CASSLRTSGDYEQYF. The CDR3, as DNA: TGTGCCAGCAGCTTAAGAACTAGCGGGGATTACGAGCAGTACTTC.

The V call is TRBV5-4, the J call TRBJ1-2, with a possible D match to TRBD1 (6 bases). This CDR3 is 14 amino acids long. Germline assignment: CDR1 SGHNT and CDR2 YYREEE (reference sequence). Trimming removed 3 bases at V and 9 bases at J, with 18 bases between. The CDR3 nucleotides read TGTGCCAGCAGCTCTAACAGGGCCCGCTCTAGCTACACCTTC. This encodes CASSSNRARSSYTF. The variable domain in full, with the rest retrieved from reference TRBV5-4 and TRBJ1-2, is ETGVTQSPTHLIKTRGQQVTLRCSSQSGHNTVSWYQQALGQGPQFIFQYYREEENGRGNFPPRFSGLQFPNYSSELNVNALELDDSALYLCASSSNRARSSYTFGSGTRLTVV.

Note on this clone: Within the sample, other DNA sequences also encode this same CDR3. The chain uses TRBV5-6 and TRBJ2-7; D unclear. CDR1 SGHDT and CDR2 YYEEEE come from the germline V gene. This CDR3 is 11 amino acids long. V was pared by 1 base and J by 4 bases, with 3 bases between. The CDR3 spells CASSLYYEQYF. The CDR3 bases are TGTGCCAGCAGCTTGTATTACGAGCAGTACTTC.

V usage is TRBV7-3 and J usage is TRBJ2-1; D might be TRBD2 (6 bases). The CDR3 contains 13 residues. Germline V gives CDR1 SGHTA, CDR2 FQGTGA. Trimming shortened V by 6 bases and J by 12 bases, and 18 bases separated the two germline ends. The CDR3 loop reads CASRKTEGRAQFF. The CDR3 DNA reads as TGTGCCAGCAGGAAAACGGAGGGACGGGCGCAGTTCTTC.

This chain uses TRBV14 with TRBJ2-7; D may be TRBD2 (6 bases). Deletions cut 8 bases from V and 1 base from J, with 18 bases between. This CDR3 is 15 amino acids long. Germline V lookup: CDR1 SGHDN, CDR2 FVKESK. In DNA, the CDR3 is TGTGCCAGCGGACGGGGGACGGCTCTATCCTACGAGCAGTACTTC. It encodes CASGRGTALSYEQYF.

The chain employs TRBV19 and TRBJ1-1; no clear D gene. The ends were cut back, 1 base at V and 1 base at J, with 16 bases in the middle. Germline V gene lookup returns CDR1 LNHDA and CDR2 SQIVND (reference sequence). This CDR3 comprises 17 residues. The CDR3 spells CASSIGRRNEGNTEAFF. The DNA for the CDR3 is TGTGCCAGTAGTATAGGGCGCCGAAACGAGGGGAACACTGAAGCTTTCTTT.

This chain uses TRBV28 with TRBJ1-2; TRBD1 is a possible D gene (5 bases). The CDR3 contains 15 residues. CDR1 and CDR2 from the germline V gene are MDHEN and SYDVKM. V gave up 5 bases and J gave up 3 bases, with 16 bases separating them. The CDR3, as DNA: TGTGCCAGCAGTCTGAGAGGCGGGGACCACTATGGCTACACCTTC. Amino acids: CASSLRGGDHYGYTF.

V is TRBV9 and J is TRBJ2-7; D call uncertain. The germline CDR1 and CDR2 sequences are SGDLS and YYNGEE. The CDR3 spans 15 residues. The V and J ends lost 0 bases and 3 bases respectively, with 13 bases between them. CDR3 sequence: CASSVDAAKVYEQYF. For the CDR3, the DNA is TGTGCCAGCAGCGTAGATGCAGCCAAAGTCTACGAGCAGTACTTC. The whole variable domain, filled in from reference TRBV9 and TRBJ2-7, reads DSGVTQTPKHLITATGQRVTLRCSPRSGDLSVYWYQQSLDQGLQFLIQYYNGEERAKGNILERFSAQQFPDLHSELNLSSLELGDSALYFCASSVDAAKVYEQYFGPGTRLTVT.

A word on this clone: In the same sample, other DNA sequences code for this CDR3. The chain recombines TRBV27 with TRBJ2-7; 11 positions match TRBD1. Germline assignment: CDR1 MNHEY and CDR2 SMNVEV (reference sequence). V shed 0 bases, J shed 3 bases, and the junction held 1 base outside the gene matches. CDR3 length: 15 amino acids. The CDR3 sequence is CASSLSGTGGYEQYF. As DNA, the CDR3 is TGTGCCAGCAGTTTATCGGGGACAGGGGGCTACGAGCAGTACTTC.

The chain couples TRBV4-3 to TRBJ2-1; 8 bases agree with TRBD2. The CDR3 is 16 amino acids. V shed 4 bases and J 4 bases; nucleotides not matched to a gene: 9. CDR1 is LGHNA and CDR2 is YSLEER in the germline V gene. The CDR3 region is CASSPGGAGVYNEQFF. CDR3 DNA: TGCGCCAGCAGCCCCGGGGGAGCGGGAGTGTACAATGAGCAGTTCTTC.

The gene calls are TRBV6-1 and TRBJ2-7; TRBD2 matches 7 bases. The CDR3 is 15 residues long. The V segment lost 4 bases and the J segment 1 base; nucleotides outside the gene matches: 7. Germline loops: CDR1 MNHNS, CDR2 SASEGT. The CDR3 sequence is CASSGRSSGSYEQYF. The CDR3, as DNA: TGTGCCAGCAGTGGACGCTCTAGCGGTTCCTACGAGCAGTACTTC.

The V and J genes are TRBV11-2 and TRBJ2-2; 9 bases fit TRBD1. The germline V gene encodes CDR1 SGHAT and CDR2 FQNNGV. With V trimmed by 3 bases and J by 1 base, 3 bases remained unmatched. There are 16 residues in the CDR3. CDR3 bases: TGTGCCAGCAGCTTTGGACAGGGGATGAACACCGGGGAGCTGTTTTTT. Protein: CASSFGQGMNTGELFF.

A note on this clone: Relative to the germline gene, one junction end is altered; a read error may explain this. The CDR3 spells CVSSLPFQGSNEKLFF. The CDR3 region has the DNA TGTGTCAGCAGCTTACCCTTTCAGGGGTCTAATGAAAAACTGTTTTTT. The chain employs TRBV7-9 and TRBJ1-4, with D possibly matching TRBD1 (6 bases). The CDR3 extends over 16 amino acids. The germline V gene has CDR1 SEHNR and CDR2 FQNEAQ (reference sequence).

The chain links TRBV9 to TRBJ2-2; D gene unclear. Trimming pared 0 bases from V and 6 bases from J, leaving 6 bases between. CDR1 and CDR2 (germline): SGDLS, YYNGEE. The CDR3 spans 13 residues. Here the CDR3 DNA reads TGTGCCAGCAGCGTAGTCCTCGCCGGGGAGCTGTTTTTT. It encodes CASSVVLAGELFF.

The rearrangement links TRBV10-3 to TRBJ2-2; 7 bases agree with TRBD2. The length of the CDR3 is 15 residues. After removal of 2 bases from V and 7 bases from J, the junction contained 7 bases not matched to a gene. Germline V CDR1 and CDR2: ENHRY, SYGVKD. CDR3 residues: CAISERGDAGGELFF. The CDR3 DNA reads as TGTGCCATCAGTGAGCGGGGGGATGCTGGCGGGGAGCTGTTTTTT.